Listed here are 29 T cell receptor beta chains from one sample, sequenced in a study of monozygotic twins with inflammatory bowel disease. TCRdb re-called the 5' RACE reads; every CDR3 protein appears as one record, without DNA. The ten most abundant clones cover 1.9% of a sample with roughly 100,000 distinct CDR3 sequences. The sequencing sample was made of blood. All receptors come from a human donor with ulcerative colitis or Crohn's disease, or a healthy co-twin of an affected twin (not recorded which).

The rearrangement joins TRBV20-1 to TRBJ2-3; without DNA, the TCRdb call of TRBD1 cannot be checked. CDR3 length: 11 amino acids. Germline V lookup: CDR1 DFQATT, CDR2 SNEGSKA (reference sequence). CDR3 amino acids: CSAPFSDTQYF.

The chain links TRBV20-1 to TRBJ2-1; TCRdb's D call, TRBD2, is unchecked because there is no DNA. Germline loops: CDR1 DFQATT, CDR2 SNEGSKA (reference sequence). There are 15 residues in the CDR3. CDR3 sequence reads: CSASRTGGSGHEQFF.

This chain joins TRBV12-3 or TRBV12-4 and TRBJ2-1; TCRdb names TRBD1, which stays unverified in the absence of DNA. The CDR3 is 14 amino acids. The CDR3 loop is CASSPRIQVAEQFF.

The chain joins TRBV11-2 to TRBJ1-1. Germline V gene lookup returns CDR1 SGHAT and CDR2 FQNNGV. The CDR3 is 13 residues long. The CDR3: CASSLGPYTEAFF.

The chain has TRBV5-1 and TRBJ2-1. Germline lookup yields CDR1 SGHRS and CDR2 YFSETQ. The CDR3 runs 14 residues. The CDR3 reads CASWEPAPYNEQFF.

V and J are TRBV10-3 and TRBJ2-6; without DNA, the TCRdb call of TRBD1 cannot be checked. The germline CDR1 and CDR2 sequences are ENHRY and SYGVKD. The CDR3 runs 18 residues. This CDR3 is CAIRSSGTGSSGANVLTF.

This chain connects TRBV18 to TRBJ1-1. CDR3 length: 13 amino acids. Germline V gene sequence: CDR1 KGHSH, CDR2 LQKENI. CDR3: CASSPAGAPEAFF.

This chain links TRBV28 with TRBJ2-7; TCRdb calls TRBD1, which cannot be checked without DNA. Germline CDR1 MDHEN, CDR2 SYDVKM. The CDR3 consists of 16 residues. The CDR3 protein is CASSSSRQGLLYEQYF. The full variable domain, with the rest looked up from reference TRBV28 and TRBJ2-7, is DVKVTQSSRYLVKRTGEKVFLECVQDMDHENMFWYRQDPGLGLRLIYFSYDVKMKEKGDIPEGYSVSREKKERFSLILESASTNQTSMYLCASSSSRQGLLYEQYFGPGTRLTVT.

V gene TRBV20-1 combines with J gene TRBJ2-7; TCRdb indicates TRBD2, and absent DNA this call remains unverified. The CDR3 loop spans 13 amino acids. Germline V gives CDR1 DFQATT, CDR2 SNEGSKA (reference sequence). The CDR3 region is CSASPAGRWEQYF.

This sequence joins TRBV3-1 and TRBJ2-5; TCRdb returns TRBD1, unconfirmable since there is no DNA. From germline, CDR1 is LGHDT and CDR2 YNNKEL (reference sequence). This CDR3 contains 12 residues. The CDR3 protein is CASSFPTGRFTF.

The chain couples TRBV20-1 to TRBJ1-1. Germline CDR1 DFQATT, CDR2 SNEGSKA (reference sequence). This CDR3 comprises 13 residues. The CDR3 protein is CSVSGIRDTEAFF.

The rearrangement uses TRBV30 and TRBJ2-7. CDR1 and CDR2 from the germline V gene are GTSNPN and SVGIG (reference sequence). CDR3 length: 12 residues. The CDR3 protein is CAWSARTYEQYF. The complete variable domain, with remaining parts taken from reference TRBV30 and TRBJ2-7, reads SQTIHQWPATLVQPVGSPLSLECTVEGTSNPNLYWYRQAAGRGLQLLFYSVGIGQISSEVPQNLSASRPQDRQFILSSKKLLLSDSGFYLCAWSARTYEQYFGPGTRLTVT.

V is TRBV7-9 and J is TRBJ2-7; with no DNA, the TCRdb D assignment of TRBD1 cannot be verified. The CDR3 is 14 residues long. Germline assignment: CDR1 SEHNR and CDR2 FQNEAQ (reference sequence). The CDR3 is CASSLPDRVHEQYF.

The genes are TRBV29-1 and TRBJ1-2. CDR3 size: 13 residues. Germline V gene sequence: CDR1 SQVTM, CDR2 ANQGSEA. The CDR3 sequence: CSVGGGDSYGYTF.

This chain uses TRBV5-6 with TRBJ1-6; the D call of TRBD1 rests on TCRdb alone, since no DNA is present to check it. The CDR3 has 18 amino acids. CDR1 and CDR2 (germline): SGHDT, YYEEEE. The CDR3 protein is CASSLVVSGAVDNSPLHF.

The chain couples TRBV10-3 to TRBJ2-5. Per germline, CDR1 ENHRY and CDR2 SYGVKD. The CDR3 totals 15 residues. The CDR3 loop is CAISGWVVSRETQYF.

The chain has TRBV19 and TRBJ1-5; the D call of TRBD1 rests on TCRdb alone, since no DNA is present to check it. The CDR3 covers 16 residues. Germline V gene lookup returns CDR1 LNHDA and CDR2 SQIVND (reference sequence). The CDR3: CASSIQQGALSQPQHF.

The chain employs TRBV20-1 and TRBJ1-5; there is no DNA to check the TCRdb D call of TRBD1. There are 13 residues in the CDR3. CDR1 DFQATT and CDR2 SNEGSKA come from the germline V gene (reference sequence). The CDR3 region is CSARAGGGKPQHF.

CDR3 amino acids: CATSSSGYNEQFF. This chain connects TRBV15 to TRBJ2-1. This CDR3 has 13 residues. Germline loops: CDR1 LNHNV, CDR2 YYDKDF (reference sequence).

The rearrangement uses TRBV12-3 or TRBV12-4 and TRBJ2-4. CDR3 length: 13 residues. CDR3: CASSVRIENIQYF.

The chain is built from TRBV7-9 and TRBJ2-1; TCRdb reports TRBD2, a call that lacks DNA to check it against. Germline V gene sequence: CDR1 SEHNR, CDR2 FQNEAQ (reference sequence). This CDR3 has 14 residues. CDR3 region: CASSLGLAYNEQFF.

The chain uses TRBV7-2 and TRBJ2-3; TCRdb's D gene call, TRBD1, goes unchecked for lack of DNA. There are 14 residues in the CDR3. Germline CDR1 reads SGHTA; CDR2 reads FQGNSA. The CDR3 protein is CASSFNVPTDTQYF.

The genes are TRBV7-9 and TRBJ1-5; TCRdb selects TRBD1, and the lack of DNA leaves this call unchecked. This CDR3 has 17 amino acids. The germline gives CDR1 SEHNR, CDR2 FQNEAQ (reference sequence). The CDR3 sequence is CASSPYSGTGANQPQHF.

The genes are TRBV5-1 and TRBJ2-3; the D call of TRBD2 rests on TCRdb alone, since no DNA is present to check it. The CDR3 length is 17 residues. Germline CDR1 SGHRS, CDR2 YFSETQ. CDR3 region: CASSGWTSGGRTDTQYF.

The V and J genes are TRBV19 and TRBJ2-2; the D call from TCRdb, TRBD1, cannot be confirmed without DNA. Germline CDR1 LNHDA, CDR2 SQIVND (reference sequence). The CDR3 is 17 amino acids. The CDR3 here is CASSTKDRPTVTGELFF.

The chain employs TRBV20-1 and TRBJ2-1. The CDR3 extends over 13 amino acids. Germline CDR1 reads DFQATT; CDR2 reads SNEGSKA (reference sequence). The CDR3 is CSANYRLNNEQFF.

CDR3 loop: CASSLEGRAGPDTQYF. The chain joins TRBV12-3 or TRBV12-4 to TRBJ2-3; TCRdb calls TRBD1, which cannot be checked without DNA. This CDR3 contains 16 residues.

This rearrangement joins TRBV9 to TRBJ2-3; there is no DNA to check the TCRdb D call of TRBD1. This CDR3 has 13 residues. From germline, CDR1 is SGDLS and CDR2 YYNGEE. CDR3 loop: CASSVSRGDTQYF.

This chain uses TRBV5-4 with TRBJ2-2. CDR3 size: 16 residues. Per the germline V gene, CDR1 is SGHNT and CDR2 is YYREEE (reference sequence). The CDR3 loop reads CASSLAGFVNTGELFF.